This T cell receptor beta chain was identified during a study of PD-1 blockade in classical Hodgkin lymphoma (dated by TCRdb to the early 2020s). In the study overall: Nivolumab dosing was 3 mg/kg intravenously every 2 weeks, continuing until either disease progression or unacceptable toxicity. The study used TCR beta sequencing and CyTOF to define a peripheral blood immune signature of response to PD-1 blockade in classical Hodgkin lymphoma.

A word on this clone: What antigen it recognizes has not been identified. No much larger clone is present one base from it, and per-base qualities are unavailable.

Summary of the overall study and its limitations: Only a single clinical trial cohort was studied, and what caused the repertoire differences, possibly disease activity or prior therapy, remained undefined. Among trial patients, those achieving complete response had baseline diversity similar to that of newly diagnosed patients, while diversity was significantly lower in partial responders and progressors. CD4+ but not CD8+ TCR diversity rose significantly by C4D1 (p=0.0027 vs p=0.16), most apparent in complete responders (p=0.02). Baseline TCR diversity was reported to be lower in newly diagnosed patients than in healthy donors and to be lower still in relapsed/refractory patients. Lower diversity was seen in patients whose nivolumab began less than 1 year after ASCT, and these patients were left out of later analyses so that immune reconstitution would not confound the results.

The Qiagen DNeasy kit was used to extract genomic DNA from unsorted PBMCs and from the negatively selected CD4+ and CD8+ fractions. TCR beta CDR3 regions were amplified by immunoSEQ multiplex PCR using primers annealing to V and J segments. Amplification bias was minimized using a synthetic immune receptor repertoire, and residual bias was removed computationally after sequencing. Per the source publication's procedure: Custom Python scripts were used to quantify repertoire diversity as the Shannon entropy index. The unsorted, CD4+ and CD8+ repertoires were each analyzed separately, with the exception of combined analyses, where CD4+ and CD8+ sequences were merged in silico. Clonal expansion was defined as a frequency increase of at least 2-fold after treatment compared with C1D1, and clones undetected at baseline were assigned a pseudocount of 0.5. Clones with 0 or 1 copy at C1D1 were classified as singleton clones, and clones with 2 or more copies were classified as non-singleton clones. Clones expanded in unsorted samples were labelled as CD4+, CD8+ or unknown by matching protein sequences in sorted samples from the same patient. Diversity changes from C1D1 to C4D1 were tested in paired samples using Wilcoxon tests. TCRdb obtained this table from immuneACCESS and retained in-frame rearrangements with V and J assigned. These tables miss some clones; where compared with another copy, unresolved V genes account for less than half of the shortfall, and the remainder is unexplained. V and J calls and clone size are copied from that table; D and trimming were computed from the DNA. The sample table contains fewer than 25,000 clones; only one count was recorded for 88% of them. The top ten clonotypes cover around 25% of the sample.

The time point label on this specimen signifies: cycle 4 day 1 (C4D1), after 6 weeks of nivolumab. Every trial patient had relapsed following autologous stem cell transplantation, and prior brentuximab vedotin exposure was what differed among cohorts A, B and C. The trial cohort comprised some 60 patients with relapsed/refractory classical Hodgkin lymphoma whose best overall responses were complete response, partial response or progressive disease. In the multi-cohort phase II CheckMate 205 trial, trial patients received single-agent nivolumab. An independent review committee assessed best overall response using the 2007 International Working Group response criteria. PBMCs from the trial were collected at three points: immediately before nivolumab initiation (C1D1), and during therapy at cycle 2 day 1 and cycle 4 day 1. Peripheral blood was collected in 8 mL Vacutainer Cell Preparation Tubes, from which PBMCs were isolated by centrifugation and then cryopreserved.

Sequences LGHNA (CDR1) and YNFKEQ (CDR2) are obtained from the germline V gene. The CDR3 covers 15 residues, taking in both the cysteine and the phenylalanine. The only DNA kept is the CDR3, 45 bases in frame from the first base. The germline V end is reduced by 4 bases and the J end by 3 bases; junction bases left unmatched: 6. The starting material was peripheral blood mononuclear cells (PBMCs), obtained before the fourth cycle of nivolumab. The TCR sequence derives from a human donor with classical Hodgkin lymphoma. Recombination joined TRBV4-2 with TRBJ1-5, and 7 bases in between align with TRBD1. The nucleotide sequence reads TGTGCCAGCAGCCTCCGGGACAGAGCCAATCAGCCCCAGCATTTT. It encodes CASSLRDRANQPQHF.